This T cell receptor beta chain was captured by sequencing in a study of response to subunit inactivated influenza vaccine. TCRdb called the RT-PCR reads again in MiXCR, with one record for every CDR3 protein. The repertoire consists of about 300,000 distinct CDR3 sequences, with approximately 20% occurring once and the leading ten covering 10%. Study findings and constraints: Few additional T cells are recruited per seasonal influenza vaccination, authors suggested.

This clonotype turned up a few times. As yet, its antigen is unknown. CDR3 size: 13 residues. Trimming left V 2 bases short and J 4 bases short, with 6 bases between. Germline assignment: CDR1 LGHDT and CDR2 YNNKEL (reference sequence). The chain employs TRBV3-1 and TRBJ1-3, with D unclear. The TCR sequence derives from a man in his fifties or sixties who received an inactivated influenza vaccine. The source material was PBMCs from blood, sampled approximately 22 months after vaccination. The CDR3 sequence: CASSQNLGNTIYF. The DNA of the CDR3 is TGTGCCAGCAGCCAAAACCTGGGAAACACCATATATTTT.